The 19 T cell receptor beta chains reported below all come from one sample, sequenced in a study of T cell responses to AZD1222 COVID-19 vaccine. The method was immunoSEQ multiplex PCR; TCRdb's version includes in-frame clones alone and lacks a portion of them. The profile shows roughly 120,000 clones, about nine tenths of them singletons. The sample in question was peripheral blood, obtained on day 0 of AZD1222 vaccination. These receptors originate from an adult in good health.

CDR3 DNA: TGTGCCAGCAGTTTAAGGGGCAGGGAGGGGCAGCCCCAGCATTTT. Its protein product is CASSLRGREGQPQHF. This chain connects TRBV6-5 to TRBJ1-5; tentatively, D is TRBD1 (5 bases). Looked up from germline, CDR1 is MNHEY and CDR2 is SVGAGI. There are 15 residues in the CDR3. V was cut by 4 bases and J by 7 bases, with 17 bases left in between.

The chain recombines TRBV12-3 or TRBV12-4 with TRBJ1-5, with D possibly TRBD1 on 5 matching bases. The CDR3 is 12 residues long. V was cut by 3 bases and J by 7 bases, with 7 bases left in between. CDR3 DNA: TGTGCCAGCAGTTTGGGGCTACAGCCCCAGCATTTT. This gives the protein CASSLGLQPQHF.

V gene TRBV7-9 combines with J gene TRBJ1-1; 7 bases line up with TRBD1. This CDR3 is 14 amino acids long. Germline CDR1 SEHNR, CDR2 FQNEAQ (reference sequence). V lost 2 bases to trimming and J lost 1 base; unmatched junction nucleotides: 1. The CDR3 DNA reads as TGTGCCAGCAGCTTACAGGGGGGGAACACTGAAGCTTTCTTT. Protein sequence: CASSLQGGNTEAFF.

This rearrangement joins TRBV10-3 to TRBJ1-2; 9 bases are a match to TRBD1. V shed 6 bases, J shed 7 bases, and the junction held 12 bases outside the gene matches. The CDR3 runs 15 residues. Germline-derived CDR1 and CDR2 are ENHRY and SYGVKD. The CDR3 loop reads CAISKDRGPTSGYTF. Written as DNA, the CDR3 is TGTGCCATCAGCAAGGACAGGGGCCCGACCTCTGGCTACACCTTC.

The chain joins TRBV5-4 to TRBJ2-3; TRBD2 aligns across 10 bases. V shed 0 bases and J 4 bases; nucleotides not matched to a gene: 5. CDR1 SGHNT and CDR2 YYREEE come from the germline V gene (reference sequence). The CDR3 contains 16 residues. The DNA for the CDR3 is TGTGCCAGCAGCTTGGCCCTAGCGGGAGTATCAGATACGCAGTATTTT. The encoded protein is CASSLALAGVSDTQYF.

The rearrangement uses TRBV9 and TRBJ2-1, with 13 bases identical to TRBD2. CDR1 SGDLS and CDR2 YYNGEE come from the germline V gene. The V and J ends lost 2 bases and 7 bases, in that order; junction bases with no gene match: 3. This CDR3 region has 15 residues. The CDR3 sequence is CASSVWTSGSNEQFF. The CDR3 DNA follows: TGTGCCAGCAGCGTTTGGACTAGCGGGAGTAATGAGCAGTTCTTC.

In nucleotides, the CDR3 is TGTGCCAGCAGCTTATGGGGACTAGGCGAGCAGTACTTC. Its protein product is CASSLWGLGEQYF. The V gene is TRBV7-9, the J gene TRBJ2-7; 8 positions agree with TRBD2. This CDR3 spans 13 amino acids. Germline-derived CDR1 and CDR2 are SEHNR and FQNEAQ (reference sequence). V dropped 2 bases and J dropped 6; count of bases not matched to a gene: 3.

This chain joins TRBV9 and TRBJ1-1; possibly TRBD1 for D (5 bases). The CDR3 covers 14 residues. Trimming took off 2 bases at V and 3 bases at J, with 11 bases between the two ends. In germline, CDR1 is SGDLS, CDR2 YYNGEE. The CDR3 protein is CASSVGGSDTEAFF. The CDR3, as DNA: TGTGCCAGCAGCGTCGGGGGTTCGGACACTGAAGCTTTCTTT. Supplemented by reference TRBV9 and TRBJ1-1, the full variable domain reads DSGVTQTPKHLITATGQRVTLRCSPRSGDLSVYWYQQSLDQGLQFLIQYYNGEERAKGNILERFSAQQFPDLHSELNLSSLELGDSALYFCASSVGGSDTEAFFGQGTRLTVV.

This chain uses TRBV6-2 or TRBV6-3 with TRBJ2-3; possibly TRBD1 for D (6 bases). Germline V gene data show CDR1 as MNHEY and CDR2 as SVGEGT. V lost 2 bases and J lost 0, with 12 bases in between. The CDR3 totals 16 residues. Here the CDR3 DNA reads TGTGCCAGCAGTTACGAGACAGGCTCGAGCACAGATACGCAGTATTTT. It specifies CASSYETGSSTDTQYF.

Comment on this clone: The junction departs from germline at one end; a sequencing error may be responsible. The chain employs TRBV19 and TRBJ1-1, with D tentatively TRBD1 (5 bases). Per germline, CDR1 LNHDA and CDR2 SQIVND (reference sequence). CDR3 length equals 16 residues. The DNA for the CDR3 is TGTGCCAGCAGTATGGGGGGTCTTGGCATGAACACTGAAGCTTTCTTT. It translates to CASSMGGLGMNTEAFF.

The chain links TRBV20-1 to TRBJ2-5; the match to TRBD2 covers 10 bases. J was trimmed by 2 bases and V by 3 bases; bases with no gene match: 6. This CDR3 has 15 amino acids. Germline V gene sequence: CDR1 DFQATT, CDR2 SNEGSKA (reference sequence). DNA of the CDR3: TGCAGTGCTAGTGTAGCGGGGGGATTACAAGAGACCCAGTACTTC. Protein: CSASVAGGLQETQYF.

This chain uses TRBV27 with TRBJ1-2; D gene unclear. The length of the CDR3 is 13 residues. V lost 5 bases, J lost 5 bases, and 12 bases lay in between. CDR1 is MNHEY and CDR2 is SMNVEV in the germline V gene (reference sequence). The CDR3 is CASSPRGLYGYTF. The CDR3 region has the DNA TGTGCCAGCAGTCCCCGGGGTTTATATGGCTACACCTTC.

The chain combines TRBV5-1 with TRBJ2-7, with 10 bases identical to TRBD1. V trimming: 4 bases; J trimming: 5 bases; junction bases outside the gene matches: 12. CDR3 length: 16 amino acids. CDR1 is SGHRS and CDR2 is YFSETQ in the germline V gene. CDR3 bases: TGCGCCAGCAGCCCGATCCTCCGACAGGGGGCAGACGAGCAGTACTTC. This sequence encodes CASSPILRQGADEQYF.

The J gene is TRBJ1-6, the V gene TRBV6-5; D remains unclear. The germline gives CDR1 MNHEY, CDR2 SVGAGI. The CDR3 consists of 13 residues. Trimming removed 7 bases at V and 7 bases at J, with 11 bases between. CDR3 protein: CASNGDINSPLHF. The CDR3 DNA reads TGTGCCAGCAATGGTGACATCAATTCACCCCTCCACTTT.

The table lists this clone with a count of one. V usage is TRBV19 and J usage is TRBJ1-2, with D maybe TRBD1 (5 bases). Germline values: CDR1 LNHDA, CDR2 SQIVND (reference sequence). Trimming removed 3 bases at V and 0 bases at J, with 11 bases between. The CDR3 sequence is 15 residues long. CDR3 loop: CASSINRPSNYGYTF. CDR3 nucleotide sequence: TGTGCCAGTAGTATCAACAGGCCGTCTAACTATGGCTACACCTTC. The full variable domain, its missing parts supplied by reference TRBV19 and TRBJ1-2, is DGGITQSPKYLFRKEGQNVTLSCEQNLNHDAMYWYRQDPGQGLRLIYYSQIVNDFQKGDIAEGYSVSREKKESFPLTVTSAQKNPTAFYLCASSINRPSNYGYTFGSGTRLTVV.

This clone was seen just once. The chain joins TRBV3-1 (or the pseudogene TRBV3-2) to TRBJ1-2, with 9 nucleotides matching TRBD1. Trimming cost V 1 base and J 4 bases; bases outside gene matches: 4. The CDR3 consists of 15 residues. Germline lookup yields CDR1 LGHDT and CDR2 YNNKEL (reference sequence). CDR3: CASSQAGTGPYGYTF. In DNA form, the CDR3 reads TGTGCCAGCAGCCAAGCCGGGACAGGGCCCTATGGCTACACCTTC.

V and J are TRBV13 and TRBJ2-7, with TRBD2 matching 8 bases. Germline trimming cut 4 bases from V and 2 bases from J; bases unmatched to any gene: 7. The CDR3 contains 15 residues. CDR1 is PRHDT, CDR2 FYEKMQ, per germline (reference sequence). The CDR3 region is CASSSLAGRPYEQYF. CDR3 DNA sequence: TGTGCCAGCAGCTCTCTAGCGGGTCGTCCCTACGAGCAGTACTTC.

The chain employs TRBV27 and TRBJ2-5; D remains ambiguous. Per the germline V gene, CDR1 is MNHEY and CDR2 is SMNVEV (reference sequence). This CDR3 is built from 15 residues. The V and J ends lost 5 bases and 5 bases respectively, with 18 bases between them. The CDR3 bases are TGTGCCAGCAGTCACTTCCTGGGGATGTCGGAGACCCAGTACTTC. As protein: CASSHFLGMSETQYF.

The chain carries TRBV12-3 or TRBV12-4 and TRBJ1-2; D is ambiguous. V was trimmed by 3 bases and J by 8 bases, leaving 13 bases between them. The CDR3 loop spans 13 amino acids. This CDR3 is CASSFSGVEGYTF. Here the CDR3 DNA reads TGTGCCAGCAGTTTCTCAGGCGTGGAGGGCTACACCTTC.